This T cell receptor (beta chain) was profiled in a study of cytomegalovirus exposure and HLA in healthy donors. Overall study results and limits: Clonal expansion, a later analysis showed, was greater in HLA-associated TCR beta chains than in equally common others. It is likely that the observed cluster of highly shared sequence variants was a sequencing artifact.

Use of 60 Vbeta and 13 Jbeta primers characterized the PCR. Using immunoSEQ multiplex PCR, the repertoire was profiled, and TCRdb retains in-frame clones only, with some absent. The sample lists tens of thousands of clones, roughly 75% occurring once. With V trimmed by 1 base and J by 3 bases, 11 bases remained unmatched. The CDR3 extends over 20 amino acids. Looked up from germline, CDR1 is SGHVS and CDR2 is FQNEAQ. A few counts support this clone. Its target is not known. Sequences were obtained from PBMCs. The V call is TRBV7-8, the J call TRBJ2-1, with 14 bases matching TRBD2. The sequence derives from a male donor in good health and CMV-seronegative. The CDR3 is CASSLVLGLAGGGNYNEQFF. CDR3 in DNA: TGTGCCAGCAGCTTAGTTCTCGGACTAGCGGGAGGCGGGAACTACAATGAGCAGTTCTTC.